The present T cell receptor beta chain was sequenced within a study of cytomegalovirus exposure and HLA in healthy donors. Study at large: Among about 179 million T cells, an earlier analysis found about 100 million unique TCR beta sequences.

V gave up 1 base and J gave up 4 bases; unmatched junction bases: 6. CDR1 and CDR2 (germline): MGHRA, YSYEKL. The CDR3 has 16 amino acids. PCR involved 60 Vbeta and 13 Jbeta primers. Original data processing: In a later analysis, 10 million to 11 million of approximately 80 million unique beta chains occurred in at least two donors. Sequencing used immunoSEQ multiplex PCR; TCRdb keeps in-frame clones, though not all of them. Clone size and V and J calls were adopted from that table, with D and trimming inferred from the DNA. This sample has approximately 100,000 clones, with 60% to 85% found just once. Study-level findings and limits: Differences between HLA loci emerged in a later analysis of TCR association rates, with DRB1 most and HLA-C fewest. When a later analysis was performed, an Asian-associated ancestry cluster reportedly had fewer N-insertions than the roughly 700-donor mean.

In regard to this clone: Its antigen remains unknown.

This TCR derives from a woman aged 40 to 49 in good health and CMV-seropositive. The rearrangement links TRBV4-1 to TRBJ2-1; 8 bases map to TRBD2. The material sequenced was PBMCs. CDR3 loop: CASSQAGGGLYNEQFF. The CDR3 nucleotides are TGCGCCAGCAGCCAAGCGGGAGGGGGGCTTTACAATGAGCAGTTCTTC.